What follows are 19 T cell receptor beta chains derived from one specimen sequenced in a study of T cell responses to AZD1222 COVID-19 vaccine (dated by TCRdb to 2020 to 2022). Library construction relied on the immunoSEQ multiplex PCR assay. TCRdb mirrors the immuneACCESS table, restricted to in-frame sequences. Some clones are absent from its copies; in checked studies, under half trace to an unresolved V gene, and the reason for the others is unknown. This sample is represented by some 150,000 clones; roughly 90% of them were singletons. Approximately 1.6% of the sample belongs to the ten largest clones. According to the study, the label for this sample's time point signals: baseline before first vaccination. The sequences come from peripheral blood, collected on day 0 of AZD1222 vaccination. The receptors stem from an adult in good health.

The genes are TRBV6-1 and TRBJ2-3; D might be TRBD1 or TRBD2, each matching 5 bases. Per germline, CDR1 MNHNS and CDR2 SASEGT. Trimming took off 0 bases at V and 7 bases at J, with 11 bases between the two ends. This CDR3 is built from 14 residues. The DNA of the CDR3 is TGTGCCAGCAGTGAAGCGGGACGGACAAATACGCAGTATTTT. Translating it yields CASSEAGRTNTQYF.

The V call is TRBV23-1, the J call TRBJ2-7; 7 bases map to TRBD2. TRBV23-1 belongs to the ORF category, with a function that is uncertain. The ends lost 4 bases at V and 2 bases at J; junction bases unmatched: 14. The CDR3 has 17 residues. Here the CDR3 DNA reads TGCGCCAGCAGTCTTACCCGATCCGGGAGGTGCCCCTACGAGCAGTACTTC. It encodes CASSLTRSGRCPYEQYF.

The rearrangement uses TRBV19 and TRBJ1-5; D is ambiguous. Germline V gene sequence: CDR1 LNHDA, CDR2 SQIVND (reference sequence). The CDR3 has 15 amino acids. Trimming stripped 3 bases from V and 0 bases from J, with 9 bases between. This chain's CDR3 is CASSITANSNQPQHF. For the CDR3, the DNA is TGTGCCAGTAGTATTACAGCGAATAGCAATCAGCCCCAGCATTTT.

The chain links TRBV6-5 to TRBJ1-1, with 7 bases matching TRBD1. V was pared by 4 bases and J by 6 bases, with 2 bases of the junction left unmatched. The CDR3 is 12 amino acids. Germline V CDR1 and CDR2: MNHEY, SVGAGI. The CDR3 is CASSLTGAEAFF. The CDR3 DNA follows: TGTGCCAGCAGTTTAACAGGGGCTGAAGCTTTCTTT.

The chain carries TRBV20-1 and TRBJ1-5; no reliable D call. V lost 3 bases to trimming and J lost 0 bases, with 12 bases between them. Germline V lookup: CDR1 DFQATT, CDR2 SNEGSKA (reference sequence). This CDR3 is built from 15 residues. The CDR3 sequence: CSASVDGHSNQPQHF. CDR3 bases: TGCAGTGCTAGTGTTGACGGTCATAGCAATCAGCCCCAGCATTTT.

The V call is TRBV6-6, the J call TRBJ1-1; TRBD1 aligns across 9 bases. The CDR3 sequence is 14 residues long. CDR1 is MNHNY, CDR2 SVGAGI, per germline (reference sequence). With V trimmed by 2 bases and J by 4 bases, 2 bases remained unmatched. The chain's CDR3 is CASSYDRGATEAFF. Written as DNA, the CDR3 is TGTGCCAGCAGTTACGACAGGGGGGCCACTGAAGCTTTCTTT.

V and J are TRBV11-3 and TRBJ1-4; TRBD1 is a possible D gene (5 bases). V gave up 3 bases and J gave up 8 bases, with 13 bases separating them. In germline, CDR1 is SGHNT, CDR2 YENEEA. This CDR3 is 14 amino acids long. Written as DNA, the CDR3 is TGTGCCAGCAGCTTCCCCGGACAAACAGAAAAACTGTTTTTT. Residues: CASSFPGQTEKLFF.

This clone was found once. J is TRBJ1-1 and V is TRBV6-4, with no clear D. The germline V gene encodes CDR1 MRHNA and CDR2 SNTAGT. The CDR3 totals 13 residues. V lost 4 bases to trimming and J lost 2 bases, with 8 bases between them. The CDR3 DNA follows: TGTGCCAGCAGTGCCAAGCTAAACACTGAAGCTTTCTTT. As protein: CASSAKLNTEAFF.

This rearrangement joins TRBV30 to TRBJ2-7; weak D call: TRBD1 (6 bases). V lost 5 bases and J 5 bases, leaving 13 bases between the germline ends. This CDR3 is 12 amino acids long. CDR1 and CDR2 from the germline V gene are GTSNPN and SVGIG (reference sequence). In nucleotides, the CDR3 is TGTGCCTGGTTATTTAGGGGGAACGAGCAGTACTTC. Translating it yields CAWLFRGNEQYF.

The genes are TRBV11-3 and TRBJ2-2, with TRBD1 matching 7 bases. J lost 7 bases, V lost 3 bases, and 8 bases had no gene match. The CDR3 is 15 residues long. The germline gives CDR1 SGHNT, CDR2 YENEEA. CDR3 coding DNA: TGTGCCAGCAGCTTCTCAGACAGGGCGGTCGGGGAGCTGTTTTTT. Its protein product is CASSFSDRAVGELFF.

The chain recombines TRBV3-1 (or the pseudogene TRBV3-2) with TRBJ1-5, with 7 bases lining up with TRBD1. The germline V gene encodes CDR1 LGHDT and CDR2 YNNKEL (reference sequence). The CDR3 extends over 14 amino acids. J lost 9 bases, V lost 3 bases, and 8 bases had no gene match. The CDR3 loop reads CASSHGTAYRPQHF. CDR3 DNA: TGTGCCAGCAGCCACGGGACAGCCTATCGGCCCCAGCATTTT.

The CDR3 bases are TGTGCCAGCAGGCAGGGGGCAGAGTCCGGGGAGCTGTTTTTT. It encodes CASRQGAESGELFF. This chain joins TRBV28 and TRBJ2-2; 8 nucleotides align to TRBD1. The J segment lost 6 bases and the V segment lost 6 bases, leaving 6 bases of the junction unmatched. Looked up from germline, CDR1 is MDHEN and CDR2 is SYDVKM. The length of the CDR3 is 14 residues. The full variable domain, its missing parts supplied by reference TRBV28 and TRBJ2-2, is DVKVTQSSRYLVKRTGEKVFLECVQDMDHENMFWYRQDPGLGLRLIYFSYDVKMKEKGDIPEGYSVSREKKERFSLILESASTNQTSMYLCASRQGAESGELFFGEGSRLTVL.

The count of this clone is one. The chain links TRBV7-2 to TRBJ2-6; 10 bases are shared with TRBD1. The CDR3 sequence is 19 residues long. V shed 7 bases and J 1 base; nucleotides not matched to a gene: 13. Per the germline V gene, CDR1 is SGHTA and CDR2 is FQGNSA. The CDR3 here is CASTPRRQGALSGANVLTF. The CDR3 coding sequence is TGTGCCAGCACGCCCCGTAGACAGGGGGCTCTATCTGGGGCCAACGTCCTGACTTTC.

This chain uses TRBV5-6 with TRBJ1-1; D unclear. The CDR3 has 12 amino acids. Germline assignment: CDR1 SGHDT and CDR2 YYEEEE. The ends were cut back, 3 bases at V and 4 bases at J, with 7 bases in the middle. The CDR3 DNA reads as TGTGCCAGCAGCTCCCAGTTCACTGAAGCTTTCTTT. Its translation: CASSSQFTEAFF.

The rearrangement links TRBV5-8 to TRBJ2-3; D gene ambiguous. The CDR3 covers 14 residues. V was shortened by 5 bases and J by 2 bases, with 12 bases between the two germline ends. CDR1 is SGHTS, CDR2 YDEGEE, per germline. CDR3 DNA: TGTGCCAGCAGGGAAAACGAAGACACAGATACGCAGTATTTT. Protein product: CASRENEDTDTQYF.

The V call is TRBV28, the J call TRBJ1-6; D is perhaps TRBD1 (5 bases). Germline lookup yields CDR1 MDHEN and CDR2 SYDVKM. V was clipped by 6 bases and J by 7 bases, with 10 bases between them. The CDR3 is made up of 13 amino acids. The CDR3 DNA reads as TGTGCCAGCAGCCAGGGAGTCAATTCACCCCTCCACTTT. Its protein product is CASSQGVNSPLHF. The full variable domain, completed using reference TRBV28 and TRBJ1-6, is DVKVTQSSRYLVKRTGEKVFLECVQDMDHENMFWYRQDPGLGLRLIYFSYDVKMKEKGDIPEGYSVSREKKERFSLILESASTNQTSMYLCASSQGVNSPLHFGNGTRLTVT.

J is TRBJ2-3 and V is TRBV10-3; D is unclear. Germline V gene sequence: CDR1 ENHRY, CDR2 SYGVKD. The CDR3 contains 13 residues. Trimming took off 7 bases at V and 0 bases at J, with 8 bases between the two ends. The CDR3 DNA follows: TGTGCCATCACCCTGACGAGCACAGATACGCAGTATTTT. Encoded protein: CAITLTSTDTQYF.

In this sample, this clone turned up once. The rearrangement joins TRBV7-9 to TRBJ2-1; TRBD1 aligns across 7 bases. This CDR3 contains 16 residues. Germline CDR1 and CDR2: SEHNR and FQNEAQ (reference sequence). V gave up 5 bases and J gave up 9 bases; unmatched junction bases: 16. The CDR3 is CASSRQGPSPGIEQFF. CDR3 nucleotides: TGTGCCAGCAGCCGACAGGGTCCCTCCCCGGGGATTGAGCAGTTCTTC.

The chain recombines TRBV7-3 with TRBJ2-4; 7 nucleotides line up with TRBD1. The junction had 17 bases not matched to a gene; V was cut back by 5 bases and J by 16 bases. Looked up from germline, CDR1 is SGHTA and CDR2 is FQGTGA. This CDR3 is 14 amino acids long. For the CDR3, the DNA is TGTGCCAGCAGCCCGGTCGGGGATACCGGGACAGATTACTTC. Translation gives CASSPVGDTGTDYF.